The 29 T cell receptor beta chains below all came from one sample that was sequenced in a study of blood T cells in healthy people across ages (dated by TCRdb to between 2014 and 2016). The library was produced with 5' RACE. The second PCR ran for about 7 to 11 cycles and used a J-beta primer mix along with a sample-barcoded 5' primer. The public reads were reanalyzed by TCRdb: fastp trimming at Q25, MiXCR alignment, in-frame beta chains only. Every distinct CDR3 protein forms one entry, paired with its most common genes and DNA. The table for this sample lists approximately 1,700,000 distinct CDR3 sequences; about 39% of them were counted only once. Jointly, the top ten make up under 30% of the sample. The sample consisted of blood. These receptors all come from a human donor in good health.

This clonotype was counted ten times or more. The chain recombines TRBV6-5 with TRBJ1-6; D ambiguous. With 4 bases removed from V and 4 bases from J, the gap between germline ends came to 8 bases. The CDR3 covers 14 residues. CDR1 and CDR2 from the germline V gene are MNHEY and SVGAGI. The CDR3 region has the DNA TGTGCCAGCAGTTTGGGCCTATATAATTCACCCCTCCACTTT. This sequence encodes CASSLGLYNSPLHF.

This chain connects TRBV6-5 to TRBJ1-3; D not certain. V gave up 6 bases and J gave up 8 bases, with 14 bases separating them. The CDR3 is 13 amino acids. Germline CDR1 reads MNHEY; CDR2 reads SVGAGI. In nucleotides, the CDR3 is TGTGCCAGCAGCCCAGAGGGAGTTTACACCATATATTTT. Translating it yields CASSPEGVYTIYF.

The chain links TRBV20-1 to TRBJ1-2; 7 bases agree with TRBD1. The CDR3 covers 13 residues. Losses at the gene ends were 1 base for V and 5 bases for J; bases not matched to a gene: 4. Germline-derived CDR1 and CDR2 are DFQATT and SNEGSKA (reference sequence). CDR3 DNA sequence: TGCAGTGCTAGAGCCCAGGGGGAATATGGCTACACCTTC. Its protein product is CSARAQGEYGYTF.

The sample holds many counts of this clonotype. The chain carries TRBV10-3 and TRBJ2-6, with no clear D. Germline CDR1 reads ENHRY; CDR2 reads SYGVKD. V was cut by 2 bases and J by 0 bases, with 5 bases left in between. The CDR3 consists of 15 residues. CDR3 sequence: CAISEEYSGANVLTF. The CDR3, as DNA: TGTGCCATCAGTGAGGAGTACTCTGGGGCCAACGTCCTGACTTTC.

This clonotype was detected a few times. The V call is TRBV4-3, the J call TRBJ2-5; TRBD2 matches 11 bases. Losses at the gene ends were 0 bases for V and 4 bases for J; bases not matched to a gene: 4. The CDR3 covers 16 residues. Germline CDR1 reads LGHNA; CDR2 reads YSLEER. Here the CDR3 reads CASSQELAGGRETQYF. The CDR3, as DNA: TGCGCCAGCAGCCAAGAATTAGCGGGGGGGCGAGAGACCCAGTACTTC.

Worth noting for this clonotype: A junction end diverges from the germline sequence, so it may reflect a read error. V gene TRBV25-1 combines with J gene TRBJ2-5, with unresolved D. Looked up from germline, CDR1 is MGHDK and CDR2 is SYGVNS. The CDR3 is made up of 16 amino acids. The CDR3 DNA sequence: TGTGCCGGCAGTGATTTTAGGGCAGGCCTGGGGGAGACCCAGTACTTC. The encoded protein is CAGSDFRAGLGETQYF.

Turning to this clonotype: A read error may account for a junction end that differs from germline. The chain joins TRBV7-2 to TRBJ1-5, with 10 bases fitting TRBD1. The germline gives CDR1 SGHTA, CDR2 FQGNSA. The CDR3 is made up of 15 amino acids. The CDR3 sequence: CAGSPQTGGDQPQHF. CDR3 DNA sequence: TGTGCCGGCAGCCCGCAGACAGGGGGCGATCAGCCCCAGCATTTT.

The CDR3 is CASSQDVMDRGGYEQYF. The DNA of the CDR3 is TGCGCCAGCAGCCAAGATGTTATGGACAGGGGCGGCTACGAGCAGTACTTC. The chain joins TRBV4-1 to TRBJ2-7; TRBD1 agrees at 9 bases. Germline loops: CDR1 MGHRA, CDR2 YSYEKL. The trim removed 0 bases at V and 3 bases at J, leaving 9 bases unmatched. The CDR3 consists of 17 residues.

The V call is TRBV20-1, the J call TRBJ1-5; D perhaps matches TRBD1 (6 bases). Deletions cut 6 bases from V and 4 bases from J, with 13 bases between. CDR3 size: 13 residues. CDR1 is DFQATT, CDR2 SNEGSKA, per germline (reference sequence). As DNA, the CDR3 is TGCAGTGCCTCGGACAGTCCAAATCAGCCCCAGCATTTT. It encodes CSASDSPNQPQHF.

The chain is built from TRBV2 and TRBJ1-5, with 7 positions matching TRBD1. The CDR3 covers 15 residues. Germline CDR1 reads SNHLY; CDR2 reads FYNNEI. The V gene end was trimmed by 1 base and the J gene end by 5 bases; junction bases not matched to a gene: 5. CDR3 loop: CASSEDRGRDQPQHF. The CDR3 nucleotides are TGTGCCAGCAGTGAAGACAGGGGACGGGATCAGCCCCAGCATTTT.

The chain uses TRBV19 and TRBJ1-5; 8 nucleotides align to TRBD1. The CDR3 loop spans 18 amino acids. V lost 5 bases, J lost 7 bases, and 19 bases stayed unmatched. Per the germline V gene, CDR1 is LNHDA and CDR2 is SQIVND (reference sequence). The CDR3 region is CASSHLWTGRRDGQPQHF. The CDR3 coding sequence is TGTGCCAGTAGTCACCTCTGGACAGGGAGGAGGGATGGCCAGCCCCAGCATTTT. The full variable domain, rest sourced from reference TRBV19 and TRBJ1-5, is DGGITQSPKYLFRKEGQNVTLSCEQNLNHDAMYWYRQDPGQGLRLIYYSQIVNDFQKGDIAEGYSVSREKKESFPLTVTSAQKNPTAFYLCASSHLWTGRRDGQPQHFGDGTRLSIL.

This clonotype was recorded a few times. The chain links TRBV12-3 or TRBV12-4 to TRBJ1-2; D remains ambiguous. The ends were cut back, 5 bases at V and 8 bases at J, with 18 bases in the middle. This CDR3 spans 14 amino acids. CDR3 sequence: CASSLRVFEEGYTF. CDR3 coding DNA: TGTGCCAGCAGTCTAAGGGTTTTTGAAGAAGGCTACACCTTC.

This clonotype was seen only a few times. J is TRBJ1-2 and V is TRBV6-6; 8 bases agree with TRBD1. From germline, CDR1 is MNHNY and CDR2 SVGAGI (reference sequence). Unmatched junction bases numbered 5, after V lost 0 bases and J lost 2 bases. The CDR3 is made up of 16 amino acids. The CDR3 is CASSYSNTGGNYGYTF. The DNA of the CDR3 is TGTGCCAGCAGTTACTCGAATACAGGGGGAAACTATGGCTACACCTTC.

This clonotype was detected only a few times. The rearrangement uses TRBV13 and TRBJ2-4; D uncertain. The DNA end is more similar to TRBJ2-7, so the J call may be wrong. This CDR3 contains 11 residues. Looked up from germline, CDR1 is PRHDT and CDR2 is FYEKMQ (reference sequence). In DNA form, the CDR3 reads TGTGCCAGCAGTGATGGCCACGAGCAGTACTTC. Protein product: CASSDGHEQYF.

This clonotype showed up just once. V is TRBV12-3 or TRBV12-4 and J is TRBJ2-5; 13 nucleotides line up with TRBD2. The CDR3 has 14 amino acids. J lost 11 bases, V lost 7 bases, and 10 bases had no gene match. The CDR3 reads CASTLTSGGTEQYF. CDR3 DNA sequence: TGTGCCAGCACCCTGACTAGCGGGGGGACGGAGCAGTACTTC.

This clonotype was counted ten times or more. This CDR3 is CSAWTGNTEAFF. The DNA of the CDR3 is TGCAGTGCATGGACAGGCAACACTGAAGCTTTCTTT. J is TRBJ1-1 and V is TRBV20-1; 7 bases align to TRBD1. Germline assignment: CDR1 DFQATT and CDR2 SNEGSKA (reference sequence). Trimming at V came to 6 bases and at J to 2 bases, leaving 3 bases not matched to a gene. This CDR3 is built from 12 residues.

This clonotype was seen repeatedly, ten times or more. The J gene is TRBJ2-1, the V gene TRBV7-2; no clear D gene. The CDR3 runs to 11 residues. Trimming shortened V by 0 bases and J by 11 bases, and 5 bases separated the two germline ends. Germline loops: CDR1 SGHTA, CDR2 FQGNSA. DNA of the CDR3: TGTGCCAGCAGCTTAGCGGGGAAGCAGTTCTTC. Translated, it gives CASSLAGKQFF.

There are a few counts of this clonotype. The chain uses TRBV12-3 or TRBV12-4 and TRBJ1-2; 7 bases agree with TRBD1. The CDR3 has 13 amino acids. The V and J ends lost 3 bases and 8 bases, in that order; junction bases with no gene match: 6. The CDR3 nucleotides are TGTGCCAGCAGTTTCACAGGGGTCCAAGGCTACACCTTC. It yields the protein CASSFTGVQGYTF.

This chain uses TRBV6-1 with TRBJ1-2, with a possible D match to TRBD1 (5 bases). Trimming removed 7 bases at V and 3 bases at J, with 21 bases between. The CDR3 extends over 16 amino acids. The germline V gene encodes CDR1 MNHNS and CDR2 SASEGT. CDR3 coding DNA: TGTGCCAGCAATAGGTACAGGTATTCTAACGACTATGGCTACACCTTC. Its protein is CASNRYRYSNDYGYTF.

The chain combines TRBV5-6 with TRBJ1-1; D remains unclear. Trimming cost V 2 bases and J 0 bases, with 14 bases left between them. This CDR3 is built from 16 residues. The V gene's germline CDR1 is SGHDT and CDR2 YYEEEE. The CDR3 nucleotides read TGTGCCAGCAGCTTTACCCGTGCGAACCTGAACACTGAAGCTTTCTTT. Translated, it gives CASSFTRANLNTEAFF.

This clonotype has more than one count but fewer than ten. The chain combines TRBV12-3 or TRBV12-4 with TRBJ1-4; unclear D gene. Trimming removed 5 bases at V and 8 bases at J, with 18 bases between. The CDR3 covers 15 residues. The CDR3 is CASSPTGRHLEKLFF. The CDR3 DNA follows: TGTGCCAGCAGTCCGACCGGTAGACATCTAGAAAAACTGTTTTTT.

V and J are TRBV7-2 and TRBJ1-5; D is undetermined. The CDR3 runs 14 residues. CDR1 is SGHTA, CDR2 FQGNSA, per germline. V lost 2 bases, J lost 9 bases, and 14 bases lay in between. CDR3 in DNA: TGTGCCAGCAGCTTATCTGCGGAACATCGGCCCCAGCATTTT. Translated: CASSLSAEHRPQHF.

The J gene is TRBJ2-5, the V gene TRBV11-2; possible D gene TRBD1, 6 bases. The DNA end favors TRBJ2-7, so the J call may be wrong. In germline, CDR1 is SGHAT, CDR2 FQNNGV. CDR3 length equals 14 residues. The CDR3 loop reads CASTSMGDTYEQYF. For the CDR3, the DNA is TGTGCCAGCACCTCGATGGGGGACACCTACGAGCAGTACTTC.

This chain uses TRBV28 with TRBJ1-1; 8 nucleotides agree with TRBD1. There are 15 residues in the CDR3. Looked up from germline, CDR1 is MDHEN and CDR2 is SYDVKM. Losses at the gene ends were 8 bases for V and 0 bases for J; bases not matched to a gene: 8. CDR3 loop: CASQIRDRLNTEAFF. As DNA, the CDR3 is TGTGCCAGCCAAATACGGGACAGGTTGAACACTGAAGCTTTCTTT.

The chain employs TRBV5-1 and TRBJ1-1; possibly TRBD1 for D (5 bases). V dropped 4 bases and J dropped 8 bases, with 15 bases sitting between them. Germline CDR1 and CDR2: SGHRS and YFSETQ. CDR3 length equals 13 residues. CDR3: CASSEGPGGEAFF. The CDR3 bases are TGCGCCAGCAGCGAGGGACCCGGGGGGGAAGCTTTCTTT. The full variable domain, in which reference TRBV5-1 and TRBJ1-1 provide the parts outside the CDR3, is KAGVTQTPRYLIKTRGQQVTLSCSPISGHRSVSWYQQTPGQGLQFLFEYFSETQRNKGNFPGRFSGRQFSNSRSEMNVSTLELGDSALYLCASSEGPGGEAFFGQGTRLTVV.

This clonotype was observed a few times. The chain is built from TRBV7-2 and TRBJ2-1, with D unclear. V was pared by 1 base and J by 0 bases, with 10 bases between. CDR3 size: 16 residues. Germline V gene data show CDR1 as SGHTA and CDR2 as FQGNSA. CDR3 bases: TGTGCCAGCAGCTTAGATGGTTCGATCTCCTACAATGAGCAGTTCTTC. Its protein product is CASSLDGSISYNEQFF.

V gene TRBV6-5 combines with J gene TRBJ1-2, with D perhaps TRBD1 (5 bases). Trimming removed 6 bases at V and 4 bases at J, with 12 bases between. This CDR3 contains 13 residues. CDR1 is MNHEY, CDR2 SVGAGI, per germline. CDR3 nucleotides: TGTGCCAGCAGCCTACAGGAGTCCTATGGCTACACCTTC. Its protein is CASSLQESYGYTF.

This clonotype has ten or more counts. This chain links TRBV5-1 with TRBJ2-7, with TRBD1 matching 10 bases. J lost 3 bases, V lost 2 bases, and 5 bases had no gene match. The CDR3 length is 15 residues. CDR1 is SGHRS and CDR2 is YFSETQ in the germline V gene. The CDR3: CASSFPGQGIYEQYF. In nucleotides, the CDR3 is TGCGCCAGCAGCTTCCCGGGACAGGGGATCTACGAGCAGTACTTC.

V gene TRBV24-1 combines with J gene TRBJ2-5; D is possibly TRBD2 (7 bases). Trimming removed 2 bases at V and 5 bases at J, with 14 bases between. This CDR3 is 15 amino acids long. Germline V gene sequence: CDR1 KGHDR, CDR2 SFDVKD. The CDR3 DNA follows: TGTGCCACCAGTGATTCGCGGGGGCCCGGCGAGACCCAGTACTTC. It translates to CATSDSRGPGETQYF.